This T cell receptor (beta chain) was captured in a study of T-cell memory formation after mild COVID-19. Study overall: Across donors, TCR clusters were largely donor specific. The study's findings and limits: CD4+ contracting clones were found mainly in CM and EM, and CD8+ ones in EMRA. Within pre-infection memory, some responding clones were found, suggesting cross-reactive memory joined. Whether second-wave clones peaking at day 37 were SARS-CoV-2 specific went unconfirmed.

V trimming: 9 bases; J trimming: 8 bases; junction bases outside the gene matches: 16. Germline values: CDR1 MNHEY, CDR2 SMNVEV (reference sequence). The CDR3 has 15 residues. Via MiXCR, TCRdb re-called the 5' RACE reads, giving one row per CDR3 protein. The sample lists around 160,000 distinct CDR3 sequences, approximately 10% seen once, with about 3.5% in the top ten. As to this clonotype: Antigen: not known.

This sequence originates from a man aged 18 to 30 who had mild COVID-19 (a few samples of this study predate the infection). Cell type and time point are not known. This chain connects TRBV27 to TRBJ2-1; 7 bases match TRBD1. The sequencing sample was made of PBMCs or a T cell subset sorted from them (not recorded which). CDR3 in amino acids: CASSRPGQLRHEQFF. CDR3 in DNA: TGTGCCAGTAGCAGACCGGGACAGCTACGCCATGAGCAGTTCTTC.